Listed below are T cell receptor beta chains from one sample, sequenced in a study of brain T cells in children with intractable seizures. Profiling relied on immunoSEQ multiplex PCR, and the TCRdb table lists in-frame clones only, not all of them. The data show approximately 330,000 clones, over 85% seen once. The sequences come from peripheral blood, collected about 5 months after surgery. The receptor set was obtained from a boy in the first two years of life with tuberous sclerosis and intractable seizures. The CDR3 runs from the conserved cysteine through the conserved F or W. Each record gives: CDR3 length, D gene, clone size, V gene, J gene, CDR3 protein, CDR3 DNA. A D gene is named only where the DNA matches it firmly. For some rows the clone size is stated as once, few or many, or as a class when expanded; others skip it.

>16|.|.|TRBV6-5|TRBJ2-3
CASSYSDFLITDTQYF
TGTGCCAGCAGTTACTCTGATTTTCTAATCACAGATACGCAGTATTTT
>11|.|.|TRBV5-6|TRBJ2-7
CASSFSYEQYF
TGTGCCAGCAGCTTCTCCTACGAGCAGTACTTC
>14|.|.|TRBV3-1/TRBV3-2|TRBJ1-1
CASSWGGRNTEAFF
TGTGCCAGCAGTTGGGGGGGGCGGAACACTGAAGCTTTCTTT
>16|.|.|TRBV6-1|TRBJ2-4
CASSASQGLAKNIQYF
TGTGCCAGCAGTGCCAGTCAGGGCCTCGCCAAAAACATTCAGTACTTC
>16|.|once|TRBV21-1|TRBJ2-7
CASSKVGAGPGDEQYF
TGTGCCAGCAGCAAAGTAGGAGCGGGACCTGGGGACGAGCAGTACTTC
>18|TRBD2|.|TRBV13|TRBJ2-1
CASSLVRLAGGPYNEQFF
TGTGCCAGCAGCTTAGTTCGACTAGCGGGGGGGCCCTACAATGAGCAGTTCTTC
>15|.|.|TRBV28|TRBJ1-2
CASSLGLKGGDLLAF
TGTGCCAGCAGTTTAGGACTTAAGGGTGGTGATTTGTTGGCCTTC
>15|TRBD1|.|TRBV6-2/TRBV6-3|TRBJ2-1
CASSPDRAHYNEQFF
TGTGCCAGCAGCCCCGACAGGGCCCACTACAATGAGCAGTTCTTC
>13|.|.|TRBV6-5|TRBJ1-5
CASREFERQPQHF
TGTGCCAGCAGGGAGTTTGAAAGACAGCCCCAGCATTTT
>13|.|.|TRBV7-9|TRBJ2-7
CASSPGTPYEQYF
TGTGCCAGCAGCCCCGGGACACCCTACGAGCAGTACTTC
>13|.|.|TRBV30|TRBJ1-1
CAWSVIINTEAFF
TGTGCCTGGAGTGTAATAATCAACACTGAAGCTTTCTTT
>16|.|.|TRBV4-1|TRBJ1-2
CASSHPKGSSFYGYTF
TGCGCCAGCAGCCATCCCAAGGGGAGCAGTTTCTATGGCTACACCTTC
>15|TRBD1|.|TRBV9|TRBJ1-2
CASSVSGTGSDGYTF
TGTGCCAGCAGCGTTTCCGGGACAGGGAGTGATGGCTACACCTTC
>14|TRBD2|.|TRBV19|TRBJ2-2
CAGSSGRGSGELFF
TGTGCCGGAAGTAGCGGGAGGGGGTCCGGGGAGCTGTTTTTT
>16|TRBD2|.|TRBV5-4|TRBJ2-1
CASSLKGLAGVAEQFF
TGTGCCAGCAGCTTAAAAGGACTAGCGGGGGTTGCTGAGCAGTTCTTC
>19|TRBD2|.|TRBV7-6|TRBJ2-2
CASSYPWFSGGANTGELFF
TGTGCCAGCAGCTATCCCTGGTTTAGCGGGGGCGCAAACACCGGGGAGCTGTTTTTT
>13|.|.|TRBV19|TRBJ2-1
CASSMVRWGEQFF
TGTGCCAGTAGTATGGTTCGTTGGGGCGAGCAGTTCTTC
>12|.|.|TRBV30|TRBJ2-7
CAWRGSSYEQYF
TGTGCCTGGAGGGGCAGTTCCTACGAGCAGTACTTC
>11|.|.|TRBV6-5|TRBJ1-2
CASSNILGYTF
TGTGCCAGCTCAAACATTCTAGGCTACACCTTC
>15|.|once|TRBV7-8|TRBJ2-2
CASSLELAGTGELFF
TGTGCCAGCAGCTTAGAGCTAGCAGGAACCGGGGAGCTGTTTTTT